The clone carrying this T cell receptor (beta chain) was found many times. This record belongs to a study of T cells in Graves' hyperthyroidism and ophthalmopathy. Study information: At the time of initial diagnosis and before any treatment, peripheral blood was collected.

The CDR3 has 13 amino acids. The V end lost 1 base, the J end lost 3 bases, and 10 bases lay between the germline ends. The V gene's germline CDR1 is DFQATT and CDR2 SNEGSKA (reference sequence). An approximately 9.8 ml volume of fresh peripheral blood provided the PBMCs. Amplified TCR beta CDR3 regions derived from RNA transcripts. TCR CDR3 regions were first amplified by RT-PCR with HTBI primers. TCRdb reanalysed the multiplex PCR reads using MiXCR and keeps one entry per CDR3 protein. The sample shows about 300,000 distinct CDR3 sequences, roughly 19% of them seen only once. Sequencing was performed on blood. The rearrangement uses TRBV20-1 and TRBJ2-7, with D unresolved. This TCR derives from a man aged 50-59 years with Graves' ophthalmopathy. The CDR3 reads CSARGHLGYEQYF. Written as DNA, the CDR3 is TGCAGTGCTAGAGGACACTTGGGCTACGAGCAGTACTTC.